Described below is a single T cell receptor (beta chain) sequence and its context. The table lists this clonotype with a few counts. The antigen this receptor binds is unknown. Per-base quality was not reported, and no clone a single base away is much larger than it. Reads for this sample came from an Illumina NovaSeq 6000. TCRalpha and TCRbeta cDNA libraries were built by 5'RACE with constant-segment primers, adding sample barcodes and unique molecular identifiers. Trizol reagent was used to extract RNA from every sample. Libraries were amplified in two PCR steps, with a second sample barcode and Illumina TruSeq adapters added in the second step. Libraries were sequenced on an Illumina NovaSeq with 2 x 150 bp paired-end reads. On the authors' methods: Reads were demultiplexed and collapsed into UMI-guided consensus sequences with migec v1.2.7. Using mixcr v2.1.11, UMI consensuses were aligned to TRA and TRB V and J templates and then assembled into clonotypes. Clonotypes were classified as expanded or contracted when called significant by both edgeR and NoisET, with noise models trained on biological replicates. edgeR calls used a false discovery rate-adjusted p below 0.01 and a log2 fold-change threshold of 1. As an exploratory analysis of dynamics, max-normalized trajectories of the 1000 most abundant clonotypes were examined with PCA combined with hierarchical clustering. Each responding clone was given a CD4 or CD8 phenotype based on the CD4+ and CD8+ repertoires, which had been sequenced separately. The raw public data were reprocessed by TCRdb itself: fastp quality trimming at Q25, MiXCR clonotype calling, in-frame beta chains only. Each record represents a unique CDR3 protein, reported with the most common genes and DNA among its rows. The V and J calls were determined by TCRdb, not by the authors. This sample has some 440,000 distinct CDR3 sequences in its table, and more than 20% of those were observed once. The ten largest account for around 12% of the sample.

The data derive from a study of T-cell memory formation after mild COVID-19 (dated by TCRdb to about 2021). Regarding the research as a whole: TCR sequence clusters from the two donors were found to be largely donor specific. Two young, previously healthy adult volunteers made up the cohort, one male and one female. In a couple of donors, T-cell clones that expanded and contracted after mild COVID-19 were followed by sequencing TCRalpha and TCRbeta repertoires longitudinally. The paper as a whole reports these results and caveats: Clones that contracted from day 15 to 85 showed balanced CD4/CD8 phenotypes, whereas a second wave of clones that expanded from day 15 to 37 leaned towards CD4+. Contracting CD4+ clones were located mainly in the CM and EM memory subsets, whereas CD8+ clones were found to be enriched in EMRA. Some responding clones were detected in pre-infection memory, which suggested that pre-existing cross-reactive memory T cells had joined the SARS-CoV-2 response. Only a couple of mild cases were covered in the study, and larger cohorts including severe cases with pre-infection samples were considered necessary. The second-wave clones that peaked on day 37 were not confirmed to be SARS-CoV-2 specific.

Ficoll-Paque density gradient centrifugation was the method used to isolate PBMCs. For CDR1 and CDR2, the germline V gene lists LGHNA and YSLEER. The CDR3, from cysteine to phenylalanine, totals 17 residues. Only CDR3 DNA is held: 51 bases, read in frame from base 1. The V and J ends are trimmed by 0 bases and 3 bases, leaving 18 bases between them. This receptor was obtained from an adult woman who had mild COVID-19 (a few samples of this study predate the infection). The sample titles of this study are shuffled in the database, so cell type and time point are left out; the donor was told from shared clones. Sequences were obtained from PBMCs or a T cell subset sorted from them (not recorded which). The chain is assembled from TRBV4-3 and TRBJ2-7; the best D guess is TRBD1, with 5 bases matching. The CDR3 protein sequence reads: CASSQDFVAGMGYEQYF. The DNA reads TGCGCCAGCAGCCAAGATTTTGTCGCAGGGATGGGCTACGAGCAGTACTTC.